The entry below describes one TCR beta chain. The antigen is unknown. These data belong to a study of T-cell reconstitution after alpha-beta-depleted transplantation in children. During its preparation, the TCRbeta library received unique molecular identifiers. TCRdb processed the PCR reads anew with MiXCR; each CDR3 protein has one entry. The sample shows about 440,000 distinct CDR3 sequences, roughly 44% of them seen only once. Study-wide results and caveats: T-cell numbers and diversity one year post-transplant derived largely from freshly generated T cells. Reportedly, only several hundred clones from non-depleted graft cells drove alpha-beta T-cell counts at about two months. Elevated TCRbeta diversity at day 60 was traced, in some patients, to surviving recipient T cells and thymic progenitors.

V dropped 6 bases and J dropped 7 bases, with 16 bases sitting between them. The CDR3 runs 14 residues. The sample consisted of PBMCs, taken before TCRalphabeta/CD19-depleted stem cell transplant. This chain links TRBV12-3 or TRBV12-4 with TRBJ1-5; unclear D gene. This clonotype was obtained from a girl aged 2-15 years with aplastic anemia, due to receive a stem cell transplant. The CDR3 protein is CASSPTVVGQPQHF. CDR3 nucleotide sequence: TGTGCCAGCAGCCCAACGGTAGTAGGACAGCCCCAGCATTTT.